This entry concerns a single T cell receptor (beta chain). Its antigen is unidentified. The data stem from a study of shared clonotypes between healthy human individuals. Study information: The cohort had a couple of women and three men, ages 18 to 49.

The data were produced by immunoSEQ multiplex PCR, yet TCRdb's version contains in-frame clones alone and is incomplete. Of roughly 640,000 clones detected, about 74% appear once; the ten largest clones hold 1.5% to 2%. The study, taken as a whole, reports: Among four donors, approximately 4.6% of naive CD4 clonotypes were found in common.

The TCR originated in a woman aged 25 to 45 in good health. The sample comprised memory CD4+ T cells sorted from blood. Subset reported: CD45RA-negative fraction.

Here the CDR3 DNA reads TGTGCCAGCAGTCGTGGACCAGAAACAAACACCGGGGAGCTGTTTTTT. Translated: CASSRGPETNTGELFF. The chain recombines TRBV11-3 with TRBJ2-2, with D uncertain. Germline-derived CDR1 and CDR2 are SGHNT and YENEEA. The CDR3 runs to 16 residues. The V gene lost 6 bases and the J gene lost 2 bases, with 16 bases spanning the gap.